These 12 T cell receptor beta chains were all obtained from the same sample, sequenced in a study of T cell changes during pregnancy in multiple sclerosis. Here immunoSEQ multiplex PCR was the method, and the copy in TCRdb shows in-frame clones only, minus some. The top ten hold more than 1.5% of the sample, which has about 100,000 clones, about 90% seen once. Material: peripheral blood, obtained after pregnancy. These receptors originate from a female donor with multiple sclerosis, enrolled in a pregnancy study.

The V and J genes are TRBV4-2 and TRBJ2-3, with TRBD2 matching over 7 bases. V lost 1 base and J lost 4; bases outside the gene matches: 14. The CDR3 sequence is 18 residues long. Germline V CDR1 and CDR2: LGHNA, YNFKEQ. The CDR3 nucleotides read TGTGCCAGCAGCCAAGGGGGCACAGGCGGGAGCACACCAGATACGCAGTATTTT. It codes for CASSQGGTGGSTPDTQYF.

The rearrangement links TRBV6-1 to TRBJ1-5; possibly TRBD1 for D (6 bases). From germline, CDR1 is MNHNS and CDR2 SASEGT. This CDR3 is 14 amino acids long. Trimming took 6 bases from V and 0 from J, leaving 9 bases between them. CDR3 in amino acids: CASRGHYSNQPQHF. CDR3 nucleotides: TGTGCCAGCAGGGGACACTATAGCAATCAGCCCCAGCATTTT.

The gene calls are TRBV7-3 and TRBJ2-1, with D hard to call. The CDR3 is made up of 13 amino acids. Germline CDR1 reads SGHTA; CDR2 reads FQGTGA. The V end lost 1 base, the J end lost 3 bases, and 4 bases lay between the germline ends. This CDR3 reads CASSLNSYNEQFF. The CDR3 region has the DNA TGTGCCAGCAGCTTAAATAGCTACAATGAGCAGTTCTTC.

The chain combines TRBV7-9 with TRBJ2-1; D may be TRBD2 (5 bases). Per germline, CDR1 SEHNR and CDR2 FQNEAQ (reference sequence). This CDR3 comprises 15 residues. V was pared by 4 bases and J by 12 bases, with 22 bases between. CDR3 nucleotide sequence: TGTGCCAGCAGCTCCGGCGGCTCGGGTTCGGGGTTGCAGTTCTTC. Its protein product is CASSSGGSGSGLQFF.

The chain employs TRBV29-1 and TRBJ1-5; TRBD1 aligns across 8 bases. The CDR3 loop spans 13 amino acids. The germline V gene encodes CDR1 SQVTM and CDR2 ANQGSEA. The V gene end was trimmed by 3 bases and the J gene end by 7 bases; junction bases not matched to a gene: 5. The CDR3 DNA sequence: TGCAGCGTTGAGGACAGGGAGAACCAGCCCCAGCATTTT. This encodes CSVEDRENQPQHF.

This sequence joins TRBV2 and TRBJ1-5; 8 bases line up with TRBD1. The CDR3 loop spans 14 amino acids. J gave up 7 bases and V 4 bases, and 6 bases lay outside the gene matches. Germline CDR1 SNHLY, CDR2 FYNNEI. CDR3 region: CASSVGQGRQPQHF. In DNA, the CDR3 is TGTGCCAGCAGTGTCGGACAGGGCCGACAGCCCCAGCATTTT.

The genes are TRBV4-1 and TRBJ1-3; TRBD1 agrees at 8 bases. CDR3 length: 14 residues. The germline gives CDR1 MGHRA, CDR2 YSYEKL. The trim removed 5 bases at V and 7 bases at J, leaving 7 bases unmatched. The CDR3 is CASSTRGHGNTIYF. DNA of the CDR3: TGCGCCAGCAGCACCAGGGGGCACGGGAACACCATATATTTT.

The rearrangement joins TRBV5-1 to TRBJ1-5; D is perhaps TRBD1 (5 bases). Germline loops: CDR1 SGHRS, CDR2 YFSETQ. The V and J ends lost 0 bases and 0 bases respectively, with 7 bases between them. The CDR3 covers 15 residues. As DNA, the CDR3 is TGCGCCAGCAGCTTGGGACAGACTAGCAATCAGCCCCAGCATTTT. It translates to CASSLGQTSNQPQHF.

V gene TRBV12-5 combines with J gene TRBJ1-3; no reliable D call. The CDR3 runs 15 residues. V was cut by 2 bases and J by 3 bases, with 11 bases left in between. CDR1 LGHNT and CDR2 FRNRAP come from the germline V gene. The CDR3 coding sequence is TGTGCTAGTGGTTTGAACCGGGGTGGTGGAAACACCATATATTTT. Residues: CASGLNRGGGNTIYF.

This clone was seen once. The chain joins TRBV9 to TRBJ2-6; 9 bases line up with TRBD1. The CDR3 has 17 amino acids. Per germline, CDR1 SGDLS and CDR2 YYNGEE. J lost 8 bases, V lost 3 bases, and 12 bases had no gene match. The chain's CDR3 is CASSGRPGTGRPNVLTF. The CDR3 coding sequence is TGTGCCAGCAGCGGACGACCCGGGACAGGGAGACCCAACGTCCTGACTTTC.

V is TRBV27 and J is TRBJ1-6; tentatively, D is TRBD1 (5 bases). CDR1 is MNHEY and CDR2 is SMNVEV in the germline V gene (reference sequence). V gave up 6 bases and J gave up 4 bases, with 10 bases separating them. This CDR3 contains 14 residues. The CDR3 bases are TGTGCCAGCAGGCCCGACAGATATAATTCACCCCTCCACTTT. It translates to CASRPDRYNSPLHF.

The CDR3 DNA follows: TGTGCCAGTAGTATTTCAACCTCGGACAGGGTGAATCAGCCCCAGCATTTT. This codes for CASSISTSDRVNQPQHF. The V call is TRBV19, the J call TRBJ1-5; 8 nucleotides line up with TRBD1. J gave up 4 bases and V 3 bases, and 11 bases lay outside the gene matches. The length of the CDR3 is 17 residues. Germline V gives CDR1 LNHDA, CDR2 SQIVND (reference sequence).